Following are 5 T cell receptor beta chains from one sample sequenced in a study of human T cells and chemical hapten exposure. TCRdb redid the calling of the RACE reads with MiXCR, one entry per CDR3 protein. The sample has some 89,000 distinct CDR3 sequences, 25% to 30% seen once. Time point meaning: patch test 3, about 24 weeks after DPC sensitization. Treatment defined: therapeutic diphenylcyclopropenone sensitization with weekly scalp DPC. This specimen consisted of whole blood, obtained in connection with sensitization to the hapten diphenylcyclopropenone (DPC). The source is a man between 40 and 49 years old with alopecia areata. Some clones in this sample may be carry-over from other donors' samples.

This clonotype has at least ten counts. V and J are TRBV20-1 and TRBJ2-7; either TRBD1 or TRBD2 may supply D (6 bases each). This CDR3 comprises 15 residues. Per germline, CDR1 DFQATT and CDR2 SNEGSKA (reference sequence). V was trimmed by 6 bases and J by 0 bases, leaving 18 bases between them. DNA of the CDR3: TGCAGTGCCCTATACGGACAGCGGGTCTCCTACGAGCAGTACTTC. Translating gives CSALYGQRVSYEQYF.

This clonotype was recorded a few times. The gene calls are TRBV18 and TRBJ1-1, with TRBD1 identical over 12 bases. The J segment lost 2 bases and the V segment lost 4 bases, leaving 2 bases of the junction unmatched. This CDR3 has 15 residues. CDR1 is KGHSH and CDR2 is LQKENI in the germline V gene. CDR3 in amino acids: CASSLGQGANTEAFF. DNA of the CDR3: TGTGCCAGCTCACTGGGACAGGGGGCAAACACTGAAGCTTTCTTT.

This clonotype has just a few counts. The V call is TRBV12-5, the J call TRBJ1-5; D uncertain. This CDR3 spans 14 amino acids. Per the germline V gene, CDR1 is LGHNT and CDR2 is FRNRAP. The V end lost 1 base, the J end lost 1 base, and 5 bases lay between the germline ends. The CDR3 DNA reads as TGTGCTAGTGGTTTGGAGGAAAGCAATCAGCCCCAGCATTTT. Protein: CASGLEESNQPQHF.

This clonotype was observed a few times. V gene TRBV20-1 combines with J gene TRBJ1-2; D not certain. Deletions cut 6 bases from V and 4 bases from J, with 18 bases between. This CDR3 spans 14 amino acids. Germline V gene sequence: CDR1 DFQATT, CDR2 SNEGSKA (reference sequence). The CDR3 DNA follows: TGCAGTGCCGCTATCCCCGGGAACTCCTATGGCTACACCTTC. The encoded protein is CSAAIPGNSYGYTF.

In its sample, this clonotype was seen a few times. CDR3 bases: TGTGCCAGCAGCCGCAGTCCCTCCTTGGCAGATACGCAGTATTTT. Translated, it gives CASSRSPSLADTQYF. The rearrangement uses TRBV3-1 and TRBJ2-3; no reliable D call. CDR3 size: 15 residues. Germline CDR1 and CDR2: LGHDT and YNNKEL (reference sequence). V lost 4 bases to trimming and J lost 4 bases, with 15 bases between them.